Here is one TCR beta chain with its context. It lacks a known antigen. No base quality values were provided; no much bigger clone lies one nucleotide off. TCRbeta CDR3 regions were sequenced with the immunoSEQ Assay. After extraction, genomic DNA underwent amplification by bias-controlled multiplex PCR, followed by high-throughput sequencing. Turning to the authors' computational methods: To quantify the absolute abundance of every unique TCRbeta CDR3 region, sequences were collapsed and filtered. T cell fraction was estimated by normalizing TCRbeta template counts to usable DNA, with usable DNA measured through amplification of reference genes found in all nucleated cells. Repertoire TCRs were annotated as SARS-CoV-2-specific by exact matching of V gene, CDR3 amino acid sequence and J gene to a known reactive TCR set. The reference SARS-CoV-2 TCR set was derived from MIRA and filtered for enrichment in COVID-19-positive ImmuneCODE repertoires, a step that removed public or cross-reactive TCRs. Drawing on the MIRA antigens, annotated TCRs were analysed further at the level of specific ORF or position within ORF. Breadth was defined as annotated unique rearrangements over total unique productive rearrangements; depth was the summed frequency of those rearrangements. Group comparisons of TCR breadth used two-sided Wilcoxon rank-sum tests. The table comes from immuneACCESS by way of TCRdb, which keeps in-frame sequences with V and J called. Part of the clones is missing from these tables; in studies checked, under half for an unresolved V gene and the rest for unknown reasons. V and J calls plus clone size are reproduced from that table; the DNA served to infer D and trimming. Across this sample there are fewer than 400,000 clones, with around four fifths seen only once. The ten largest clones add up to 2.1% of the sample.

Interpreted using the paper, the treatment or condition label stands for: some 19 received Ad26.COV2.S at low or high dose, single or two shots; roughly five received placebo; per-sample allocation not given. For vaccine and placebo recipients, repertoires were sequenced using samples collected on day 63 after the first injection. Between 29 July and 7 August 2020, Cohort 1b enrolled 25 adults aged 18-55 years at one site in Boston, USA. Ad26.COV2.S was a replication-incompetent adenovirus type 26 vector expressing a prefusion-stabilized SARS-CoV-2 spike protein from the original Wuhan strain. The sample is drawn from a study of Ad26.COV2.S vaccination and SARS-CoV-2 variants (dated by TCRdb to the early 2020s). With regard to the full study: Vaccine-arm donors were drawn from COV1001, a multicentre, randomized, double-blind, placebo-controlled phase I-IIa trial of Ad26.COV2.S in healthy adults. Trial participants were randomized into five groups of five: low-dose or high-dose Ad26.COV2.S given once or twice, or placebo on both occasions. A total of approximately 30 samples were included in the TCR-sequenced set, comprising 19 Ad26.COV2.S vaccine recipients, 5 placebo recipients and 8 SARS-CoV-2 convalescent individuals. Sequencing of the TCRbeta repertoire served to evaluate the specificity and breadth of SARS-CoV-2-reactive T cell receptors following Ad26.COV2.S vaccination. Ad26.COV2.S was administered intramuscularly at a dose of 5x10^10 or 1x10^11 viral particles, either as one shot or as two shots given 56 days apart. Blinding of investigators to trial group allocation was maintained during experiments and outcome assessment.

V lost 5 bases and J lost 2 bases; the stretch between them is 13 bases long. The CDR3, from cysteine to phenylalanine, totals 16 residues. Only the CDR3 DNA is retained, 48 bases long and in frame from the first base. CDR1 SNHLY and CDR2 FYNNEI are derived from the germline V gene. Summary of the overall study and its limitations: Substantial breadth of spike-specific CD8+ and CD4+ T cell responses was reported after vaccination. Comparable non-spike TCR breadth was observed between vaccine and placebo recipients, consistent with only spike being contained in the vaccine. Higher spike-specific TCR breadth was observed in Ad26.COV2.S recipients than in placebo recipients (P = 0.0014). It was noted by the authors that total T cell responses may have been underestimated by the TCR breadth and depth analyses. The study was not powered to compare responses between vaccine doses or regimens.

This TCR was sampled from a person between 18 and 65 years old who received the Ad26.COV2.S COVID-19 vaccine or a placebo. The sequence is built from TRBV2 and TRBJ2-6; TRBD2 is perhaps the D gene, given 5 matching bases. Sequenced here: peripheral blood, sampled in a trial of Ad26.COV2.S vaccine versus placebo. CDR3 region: CASSITGSPGANVLTF. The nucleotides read TGTGCCAGCAGTATAACGGGGTCCCCTGGGGCCAACGTCCTGACTTTC. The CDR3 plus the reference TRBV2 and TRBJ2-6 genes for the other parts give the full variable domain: EPEVTQTPSHQVTQMGQEVILRCVPISNHLYFYWYRQILGQKVEFLVSFYNNEISEKSEIFDDQFSVERPDGSNFTLKIRSTKLEDSAMYFCASSITGSPGANVLTFGAGSRLTVL.